Listed below are T cell receptor beta chains from one sample, sequenced in a study of blood T cell repertoires in COVID-19. Generated by immunoSEQ multiplex PCR, the TCRdb table keeps only in-frame clones and is missing some. Found here are approximately 350,000 clones, 75% to 90% of them singletons; the top ten hold about 6.9%. Material: peripheral blood. The source is a woman between 45 and 60 years old with COVID-19, enrolled during active disease. Each CDR3 is given with its conserved first and last residue. The D gene is left open where the match is weak. Only part of the rows carry a size: once, few, many, or a class if the clone is expanded.

>.|TRBJ2-5|TRBV13|.
CASSSRVIQETQYF
TGTGCCAGCAGCTCCAGGGTTATCCAAGAGACCCAGTACTTC
>.|TRBJ2-2|TRBV2|.
CASTQSNTGELFF
TGTGCCAGCACCCAGTCGAACACCGGGGAGCTGTTTTTT
>.|TRBJ2-2|TRBV7-9|few
CASSLHGLTGELFF
TGTGCCAGCAGCTTACACGGACTCACCGGGGAGCTGTTTTTT
>.|TRBJ2-7|TRBV7-2|.
CASSSQGYEQYF
TGTGCCAGCAGCTCCCAGGGTTACGAGCAGTACTTC
>.|TRBJ2-2|TRBV19|few
CASSIAGAGELFF
TGTGCCAGTAGTATAGCAGGCGCCGGGGAGCTGTTTTTT
>TRBD1|TRBJ1-2|TRBV4-1|.
CASSQSTTGGVYGYTF
TGCGCCAGCAGCCAATCAACAACAGGGGGCGTCTATGGCTACACCTTC
>TRBD2|TRBJ2-2|TRBV2|.
CASKTRGAGELFF
TGTGCCAGCAAGACCCGGGGGGCCGGGGAGCTGTTTTTT
>TRBD1|TRBJ1-1|TRBV30|.
CAWSGQGLEAFF
TGTGCCTGGTCGGGACAGGGCCTTGAAGCTTTCTTT
>.|TRBJ1-1|TRBV11-2|.
CASSPDRELPAFF
TGTGCCAGCAGCCCTGACAGAGAGCTTCCAGCTTTCTTT
>TRBD2|TRBJ2-7|TRBV25-1|.
CASSQPGGLREQYF
TGTGCCAGCAGTCAGCCGGGAGGTCTGAGGGAGCAGTACTTC
>.|TRBJ2-2|TRBV7-2|.
CASSLIPRNTGELFF
TGTGCCAGCAGCTTAATACCTAGGAACACCGGGGAGCTGTTTTTT
>.|TRBJ1-3|TRBV2|.
CASSDDTLHGNTIYF
TGTGCCAGCAGTGACGACACTCTCCATGGAAACACCATATATTTT
>.|TRBJ1-4|TRBV2|.
CASRGLDEKLFF
TGTGCCAGCAGGGGTCTAGATGAAAAACTGTTTTTT
>TRBD2|TRBJ2-3|TRBV24-1|.
CATSAKREGRTSTDTQYF
TGTGCCACCAGTGCGAAACGGGAGGGCAGGACGAGCACAGATACGCAGTATTTT
>.|TRBJ1-5|TRBV24-1|.
CATSDPRRGDQPQHF
TGTGCCACCAGTGATCCCAGACGGGGGGACCAGCCCCAGCATTTT
>TRBD2|TRBJ2-5|TRBV27|.
CASRISGSAGTQYF
TGTGCCAGCAGGATTAGCGGGAGCGCGGGGACCCAGTACTTC
>.|TRBJ1-3|TRBV25-1|.
CASSERRDGNTIYF
TGTGCCAGCAGTGAACGCAGGGATGGAAACACCATATATTTT
>.|TRBJ1-2|TRBV3-1/TRBV3-2|few
CASSQDLEDGYTF
TGTGCCAGCAGCCAAGATCTGGAGGATGGCTACACCTTC
>.|TRBJ1-5|TRBV7-2|.
CASSLERFYQPQHF
TGTGCCAGCAGCTTAGAGAGGTTTTATCAGCCCCAGCATTTT
>TRBD1|TRBJ1-3|TRBV29-1|.
CSVEVAWTGYPGNTIYF
TGCAGCGTTGAAGTAGCATGGACAGGGTATCCTGGAAACACCATATATTTT
>.|TRBJ2-5|TRBV24-1|.
CATSDTLDSPAQYF
TGTGCCACCAGTGATACCTTAGACAGCCCGGCCCAGTACTTC
>TRBD1|TRBJ1-1|TRBV6-5|few
CASSYPGQHSNTEAFF
TGTGCCAGCAGTTACCCGGGACAGCACTCGAACACTGAAGCTTTCTTT
>.|TRBJ2-2|TRBV5-6|.
CASSPRRSGFYANTGELFF
TGTGCCAGCAGCCCGCGGAGGTCCGGGTTCTACGCGAACACCGGGGAGCTGTTTTTT
>TRBD1|TRBJ1-1|TRBV18|.
CASSLQGTPTEAFF
TGTGCCAGCTCACTACAGGGGACACCCACTGAAGCTTTCTTT
>.|TRBJ2-4|TRBV10-1|.
CASRDYLLLAKNIQYF
TGCGCCAGCAGGGACTACCTATTACTAGCCAAAAACATTCAGTACTTC
>TRBD1|TRBJ2-1|TRBV4-2|.
CASSNNPAGQGNNEQFF
TGTGCCAGCAGCAATAACCCGGCGGGACAGGGTAACAATGAGCAGTTCTTC
>.|TRBJ2-7|TRBV18|.
CASSPEGEQYF
TGTGCCAGCTCACCAGAGGGCGAGCAGTACTTC
>.|TRBJ2-2|TRBV7-9|.
CASSIDTGELFF
TGTGCCAGCAGCATCGACACCGGGGAGCTGTTTTTT
>.|TRBJ1-6|TRBV19|few
CASSKRDTYNSPLHF
TGTGCCAGTAGTAAGCGGGACACATATAATTCACCCCTCCACTTT
>TRBD1|TRBJ1-1|TRBV5-1|once
CASYQPLLGQGALSTEAFF
TGCGCCAGCTATCAACCACTGTTAGGACAGGGGGCGCTTAGTACTGAAGCTTTCTTT
>.|TRBJ2-5|TRBV19|.
CASSLEGTEETQYF
TGTGCCAGTAGCCTTGAGGGGACTGAAGAGACCCAGTACTTC
>TRBD2|TRBJ2-1|TRBV24-1|.
CATAGGPSSYNEQFF
TGTGCCACCGCGGGAGGGCCGAGCTCCTACAATGAGCAGTTCTTC
>.|TRBJ1-2|TRBV7-9|.
CASSRGDGGADYGYTF
TGTGCCAGCAGCCGGGGGGACGGGGGCGCTGACTATGGCTACACCTTC
>TRBD2|TRBJ2-7|TRBV27|.
CASSPRPGLAASYEQYF
TGTGCCAGCAGTCCGAGACCGGGACTAGCGGCCTCCTACGAGCAGTACTTC
>.|TRBJ2-7|TRBV19|.
CASSRGADWYEQYF
TGTGCCAGTTCCCGGGGGGCCGACTGGTACGAGCAGTACTTC
>.|TRBJ1-1|TRBV7-2|few
CASSLGFVSGTEAFF
TGTGCCAGCAGCTTAGGGTTCGTCAGCGGCACTGAAGCTTTCTTT
>.|TRBJ2-7|TRBV27|once
CASLRLVPYEQYF
TGTGCCAGCCTGAGACTGGTCCCCTACGAGCAGTACTTC
>.|TRBJ2-7|TRBV10-3|.
CAISAGGGPYEQYF
TGTGCCATCAGTGCCGGGGGAGGTCCCTACGAGCAGTACTTC
>.|TRBJ2-5|TRBV5-1|.
CASSLGGGETQYF
TGCGCCAGCAGCTTGGGGGGAGGAGAGACCCAGTACTTC
>TRBD1|TRBJ2-1|TRBV4-1|.
CASSRTGANEQFF
TGCGCCAGCAGCCGCACAGGGGCGAATGAGCAGTTCTTC
>TRBD2|TRBJ2-7|TRBV7-2|.
CASSLLSGRALSEQYF
TGTGCCAGCAGCTTATTAAGCGGGAGGGCCCTGAGCGAGCAGTACTTC
>TRBD1|TRBJ2-1|TRBV19|.
CASRTGALGVRVFF
TGTGCCAGCCGGACAGGGGCTCTGGGAGTCCGCGTGTTCTTC
>.|TRBJ1-2|TRBV27|once
CASSPTVAVGYTF
TGTGCCAGCAGCCCTACGGTTGCGGTTGGCTACACCTTC
>TRBD2|TRBJ2-7|TRBV5-4|.
CASSLNSGRFEQYF
TGTGCCAGCAGCTTGAATAGCGGGAGGTTCGAGCAGTACTTC
>.|TRBJ2-1|TRBV5-8|.
CASSLSRGSILTTNEQFF
TGTGCCAGCAGCTTGAGTAGGGGTAGCATCCTTACTACCAATGAGCAGTTCTTC
>.|TRBJ2-7|TRBV3-1/TRBV3-2|.
CASSPPGYASPYEQYF
TGTGCCAGCAGCCCCCCCGGTTATGCTAGTCCCTACGAGCAGTACTTC